This T cell receptor (beta chain) was identified in a study of T cell repertoires in cytomegalovirus infection. CDR3 size: 13 residues. The V and J ends lost 6 bases and 3 bases respectively, with 9 bases between them. As for this clonotype: The antigen remains undetermined.

TCRdb reanalysed the reads using MiXCR and keeps one entry per CDR3 protein. This table has approximately 70,000 distinct CDR3 sequences, under 25% appearing once. Study-wide results and limits: Dominating the ex vivo response were TCR beta clonotypes that were CMV-specific and HLA-C-restricted.

The chain employs TRBV12-3 or TRBV12-4 and TRBJ1-3, with D uncertain. The TCR originated in a human donor in good health (CMV status not recorded). Some clones in this sample may be carry-over from other donors' samples. The source material was PBMCs, sequenced either directly or after in vitro stimulation (not recorded which). The CDR3 sequence is CASSPSVGNTIYF. CDR3 DNA sequence: TGTGCCAGCAGCCCTTCCGTTGGAAACACCATATATTTT.